This entry is about one T cell receptor beta chain. What it binds is unknown. Approximately 10 milliliters of peripheral blood were drawn from each donor into EDTA-treated tubes. The record originates from a study of blood T cells in healthy people across ages. Study-wide results and limits: Donor CMV infection status was unknown, possibly confounding age-related changes in expanded clonotypes.

The authors ran a second PCR of 7 to 11 cycles using a sample-barcoded 5' primer and a J-beta primer mix. A minimum of 3 million CDR3-containing paired-end reads was obtained for each sample. TCRdb redid the calling of the 5' RACE reads with MiXCR, one entry per CDR3 protein. Of 1,300,000 or so distinct CDR3 sequences in the sample, 59% are singletons; the top ten hold about 6.7%. There are 15 residues in the CDR3. Trimming took 4 bases from V and 5 from J; bases not matched to a gene: 10. Germline lookup yields CDR1 SGDLS and CDR2 YYNGEE. The receptor was derived from a man between 18 and 29 years old in good health. The chain combines TRBV9 with TRBJ1-2; 8 bases align to TRBD1. Sequenced: blood. The CDR3 DNA reads TGTGCCAGCAGCTTGGACAGGGCCCCCGGTTATGGCTACACCTTC. This codes for CASSLDRAPGYGYTF.